This note documents a single T cell receptor beta chain sequence. The target antigen is unknown. The data were obtained in a study of shared clonotypes between healthy human individuals. Study context: Participating donors consisted of a couple of women and a few men aged 18 to 49. Researchers assigned three CD4 naive, three CD4 memory, two CD8 naive and one CD8 memory plate to each donor.

Notes on the study in general: Naive CD4 clonotypes overlapped across a handful of donors at about 5.2%.

Assay execution took place at the deep level. Assay: immunoSEQ multiplex PCR; the TCRdb copy retains only in-frame clones and omits some. The sample shows some 1.4 million clones, roughly 97% of them seen only once. The clonotype originates from a man aged 30-40 years in good health. The specimen was naive CD4+ T cells sorted from blood. Subset described: CD45RA+ positively selected.

Written as DNA, the CDR3 is TGTGCCAGCAGCCCACGTTCTGGGTCCTACGAGCAGTACTTC. This encodes CASSPRSGSYEQYF. The chain combines TRBV5-4 with TRBJ2-7, with no clear D. The V end was cut by 4 bases, the J end by 1 base, with 12 bases between. This CDR3 comprises 14 residues. Germline values: CDR1 SGHNT, CDR2 YYREEE (reference sequence).